These 15 T cell receptor beta chains originate from one sample sequenced in a study of blood T cells in healthy people across ages. With a J-beta primer mix and a sample-barcoded 5' primer, a second PCR ran about 7 to 12 cycles. TCRdb processed the 5' RACE reads anew with MiXCR; each CDR3 protein has one entry. The table lists almost 1 million distinct CDR3 sequences, just over 50% of them singletons. The sequenced sample consisted of blood. All receptors derive from a woman aged 55-69 years in good health.

V and J are TRBV27 and TRBJ2-7; D uncertain. This CDR3 spans 16 amino acids. Looked up from germline, CDR1 is MNHEY and CDR2 is SMNVEV (reference sequence). The ends were cut back, 3 bases at V and 0 bases at J, with 15 bases in the middle. Written as DNA, the CDR3 is TGTGCCAGCAGTTTTTACCCTACGGACCTCTCCTACGAGCAGTACTTC. Translated, it gives CASSFYPTDLSYEQYF.

As regards this clonotype: A much larger clone differs by one base, so this may be a read error. The rearrangement links TRBV7-9 to TRBJ1-1; D ambiguous. This CDR3 comprises 13 residues. The germline CDR1 and CDR2 sequences are SEHNR and FQNEAQ (reference sequence). CDR3: CASSRNTNAEAFF. CDR3 coding DNA: TGTGCCAGCAGCCGGAATACGAACGCTGAAGCTTTCTTT.

V is TRBV5-1 and J is TRBJ2-6; D unresolved. The CDR3 totals 17 residues. The germline V and J ends were trimmed by 5 bases and 0 bases, with 15 bases remaining between them. Per the germline V gene, CDR1 is SGHRS and CDR2 is YFSETQ. This CDR3 is CASSRRSTNSGANVLTF. In nucleotides, the CDR3 is TGCGCCAGCAGTCGGCGGTCAACAAACTCTGGGGCCAACGTCCTGACTTTC.

The rearrangement links TRBV27 to TRBJ2-1; TRBD2 matches 10 bases. There are 16 residues in the CDR3. From germline, CDR1 is MNHEY and CDR2 SMNVEV (reference sequence). The junction had 6 bases not matched to a gene; V was cut back by 5 bases and J by 2 bases. The CDR3 DNA reads as TGTGCCAGCAGTCCCATAGCGGGAGGCCCCTACAATGAGCAGTTCTTC. It encodes CASSPIAGGPYNEQFF.

J is TRBJ2-5 and V is TRBV6-1; 10 nucleotides agree with TRBD2. Trimming cost V 6 bases and J 4 bases; bases outside gene matches: 5. The V gene's germline CDR1 is MNHNS and CDR2 SASEGT. This CDR3 spans 14 amino acids. CDR3 sequence reads: CASRVAGGLETQYF. The CDR3 DNA reads TGTGCCAGCAGAGTAGCGGGAGGCCTAGAGACCCAGTACTTC.

The chain uses TRBV7-2 and TRBJ2-5; TRBD2 matches 10 bases. V lost 5 bases, J lost 11 bases, and 11 bases stayed unmatched. Germline CDR1 is SGHTA and CDR2 is FQGNSA. The CDR3 covers 14 residues. The CDR3 loop is CASSSPPSGREQYF. The CDR3 region has the DNA TGTGCCAGCAGCAGTCCCCCTAGCGGGAGAGAGCAGTACTTC.

The rearrangement uses TRBV6-1 and TRBJ2-3; possibly TRBD2 for D (6 bases). This CDR3 contains 15 residues. CDR1 and CDR2 from the germline V gene are MNHNS and SASEGT. Trimming removed 5 bases from V and 4 bases from J, with 16 bases in between. CDR3: CASSPLAQIADTQYF. The CDR3 DNA reads TGTGCCAGCAGTCCTCTAGCGCAAATCGCAGATACGCAGTATTTT.

The rearrangement joins TRBV15 to TRBJ2-7; TRBD2 matches 8 bases. V lost 0 bases to trimming and J lost 6 bases; unmatched junction nucleotides: 10. The germline gives CDR1 LNHNV, CDR2 YYDKDF (reference sequence). The CDR3 contains 16 residues. CDR3 sequence reads: CATSRDNVAGIGEQYF. DNA of the CDR3: TGTGCCACCAGCAGAGATAACGTAGCGGGAATTGGCGAGCAGTACTTC.

The genes are TRBV11-2 and TRBJ1-1; D remains unclear. The germline CDR1 and CDR2 sequences are SGHAT and FQNNGV. Trimming removed 3 bases from V and 11 bases from J, with 13 bases in between. This CDR3 has 12 amino acids. CDR3 loop: CASSLGYVRAFF. Here the CDR3 DNA reads TGTGCCAGCAGCTTGGGGTACGTGCGGGCTTTCTTT. The full variable domain, completed using reference TRBV11-2 and TRBJ1-1, is EAGVAQSPRYKIIEKRQSVAFWCNPISGHATLYWYQQILGQGPKLLIQFQNNGVVDDSQLPKDRFSAERLKGVDSTLKIQPAKLEDSAVYLCASSLGYVRAFFGQGTRLTVV.

The chain couples TRBV29-1 to TRBJ2-1; D is perhaps TRBD1 (6 bases). The CDR3 loop spans 11 amino acids. CDR1 SQVTM and CDR2 ANQGSEA come from the germline V gene. V was pared by 8 bases and J by 14 bases, with 19 bases between. CDR3 in DNA: TGCAGCACCGGATCGACAGGCCACGAGTTCTTC. Residues: CSTGSTGHEFF.

The rearrangement links TRBV6-2 or TRBV6-3 to TRBJ2-3; 16 bases align to TRBD2. Germline V lookup: CDR1 MNHEY, CDR2 SVGEGT. V gave up 8 bases and J gave up 5 bases; unmatched junction bases: 4. The CDR3 is made up of 15 amino acids. CDR3 sequence: CASWGLAGGVDTQYF. The CDR3 bases are TGTGCCAGCTGGGGACTAGCGGGAGGGGTAGATACGCAGTATTTT.

This clonotype was detected a few times. J is TRBJ2-7 and V is TRBV12-3 or TRBV12-4; D gene uncertain. CDR3 length: 14 amino acids. Trimming left V 6 bases short and J 5 bases short, with 17 bases between. The CDR3 region has the DNA TGTGCCAGCAGCCCCTTAGGGCCGCGGAACGAGCAGTACTTC. It specifies CASSPLGPRNEQYF.

CDR3 DNA: TGCAGTGCTAGAGGGCTGGGGAGTGCGGGAGGGTCCTACGAGCAGTACTTC. Its protein product is CSARGLGSAGGSYEQYF. This chain joins TRBV20-1 and TRBJ2-7, with 9 bases lining up with TRBD2. This CDR3 is 17 amino acids long. Trimming took 1 base from V and 1 from J; bases not matched to a gene: 11. Germline V gene sequence: CDR1 DFQATT, CDR2 SNEGSKA (reference sequence).

The CDR3 nucleotides are TGTGCCAGCTCGGGTTTTCCCTACGAGCAGTACTTC. Encoded protein: CASSGFPYEQYF. The rearrangement uses TRBV3-1 and TRBJ2-7; no clear D gene. V was trimmed by 8 bases and J by 2 bases, leaving 10 bases between them. Germline assignment: CDR1 LGHDT and CDR2 YNNKEL (reference sequence). The CDR3 sequence is 12 residues long.

Turning to this clonotype: At one end, the junction sequence differs from germline, possibly due to a read error. This sequence joins TRBV20-1 and TRBJ1-5, with unresolved D. The CDR3 consists of 15 residues. Per the germline V gene, CDR1 is DFQATT and CDR2 is SNEGSKA (reference sequence). The CDR3 DNA is TGCAGCGCTAGTGTCTTCGTTTATAGCAATCAGCCCCAGCATTTT. Translating it yields CSASVFVYSNQPQHF.